This T cell receptor beta chain came from a study of monozygotic twins with inflammatory bowel disease. Per germline, CDR1 SGHRS and CDR2 YFSETQ. There are 15 residues in the CDR3. The cDNA of both the TCRalpha and TCRbeta chains was subjected to two nested PCRs of around 15 and 10 cycles. TCRdb re-called the 5' RACE reads and catalogs CDR3 proteins one per entry, DNA excluded. The sample includes a few hundred thousand distinct CDR3 sequences. V is TRBV5-1 and J is TRBJ2-1; TCRdb lists TRBD2, though no DNA is available to test this call. Sequenced input: blood. The receptor was derived from a human donor with ulcerative colitis or Crohn's disease, or a healthy co-twin of an affected twin (not recorded which). CDR3 sequence: CASSLSGGSHNEQFF.